The rows below give T cell receptor beta chains drawn from one sample of a study of T cell responses to AZD1222 COVID-19 vaccine. Sequencing was performed with immunoSEQ multiplex PCR; in TCRdb, only in-frame clones are kept and a portion is missing. The repertoire has 100,000 or so clones, more than 75% of them found once; the top ten carry approximately 15%. This material consisted of peripheral blood, taken on day 0 of AZD1222 vaccination. These receptors were obtained from an adult in good health. CDR3s include the opening cysteine and the closing phenylalanine or tryptophan. A D gene is named only where the DNA matches it firmly. Only part of the rows carry a size: once, few, many, or a class if the clone is expanded.

clone_size	d_call	v_call	j_call	cdr3_aa	cdr3_nt
NA	NA	TRBV5-1	TRBJ1-1	CASTLGLTVRNTEAFF	TGCGCCAGCACACTGGGATTGACAGTCCGAAACACTGAAGCTTTCTTT
NA	NA	TRBV29-1	TRBJ2-7	CSVGFGGSEQYF	TGCAGCGTTGGTTTCGGGGGATCCGAGCAGTACTTC
NA	NA	TRBV11-2	TRBJ2-7	CASSFATRGIGEQYF	TGTGCCAGCAGCTTTGCGACTCGCGGGATAGGAGAGCAGTACTTC
NA	TRBD1	TRBV2	TRBJ2-7	CASSQGVFSYEQYF	TGTGCCAGCAGCCAGGGGGTGTTCTCCTACGAGCAGTACTTC
NA	TRBD2	TRBV5-1	TRBJ2-7	CASGLAGDEQYF	TGCGCCAGCGGACTAGCGGGGGACGAGCAGTACTTC
NA	NA	TRBV20-1	TRBJ2-1	CSASRVNEQFF	TGCAGTGCTAGCAGAGTCAATGAGCAGTTCTTC
NA	TRBD1	TRBV19	TRBJ2-2	CASTDRGQDTGELFF	TGTGCCAGTACCGACAGGGGGCAGGACACCGGGGAGCTGTTTTTT
NA	NA	TRBV6-1	TRBJ1-1	CASSTSGVRTEAFF	TGTGCCAGCAGTACGTCAGGGGTTCGGACTGAAGCTTTCTTT
NA	NA	TRBV27	TRBJ2-1	CASSQRSTHYNEQFF	TGTGCCAGCAGCCAGCGATCAACCCATTACAATGAGCAGTTCTTC
once	NA	TRBV19	TRBJ1-1	CASSYPGHTLNTEAFF	TGTGCCAGTAGTTACCCAGGGCATACCTTGAACACTGAAGCTTTCTTT
NA	NA	TRBV6-5	TRBJ1-6	CASSYSTSSPLHF	TGTGCCAGCAGTTACTCGACAAGTTCACCCCTCCACTTT
NA	NA	TRBV27	TRBJ2-7	CASSLSSGTYMREQYF	TGTGCCAGCAGTTTGTCCTCCGGGACGTATATGAGGGAGCAGTACTTC
NA	NA	TRBV25-1	TRBJ1-1	CASSEAGSSTEAFF	TGTGCCAGCAGTGAAGCGGGAAGCAGCACTGAAGCTTTCTTT
few	TRBD1	TRBV28	TRBJ2-7	CASSGGDRGREQYF	TGTGCCAGCAGCGGAGGGGACAGGGGACGGGAGCAGTACTTC
NA	NA	TRBV27	TRBJ2-7	CASSPAGTIVSYEQYF	TGTGCCAGCAGTCCCGCCGGGACCATAGTTTCCTACGAGCAGTACTTC
NA	TRBD1	TRBV27	TRBJ2-7	CASSLGQGSYEQYF	TGTGCCAGCAGCCTGGGACAGGGGTCCTACGAGCAGTACTTC
NA	NA	TRBV30	TRBJ1-4	CAWSVNLGEKLFF	TGTGCCTGGAGTGTAAATCTAGGAGAAAAACTGTTTTTT
NA	TRBD1	TRBV19	TRBJ1-1	CASSMGGGTGKDTEAFF	TGTGCCAGTAGTATGGGAGGGGGGACAGGGAAGGACACTGAAGCTTTCTTT
NA	TRBD2	TRBV6-1	TRBJ2-1	CASSGPFWTSGRLGNEQFF	TGTGCCAGCAGTGGTCCATTTTGGACTAGCGGGAGATTAGGCAATGAGCAGTTCTTC
NA	NA	TRBV29-1	TRBJ1-1	CSAGTNTEAFF	TGCAGCGCAGGGACAAACACTGAAGCTTTCTTT
NA	TRBD1	TRBV28	TRBJ2-7	CASISGTGTYEQYF	TGTGCCAGCATTTCCGGGACAGGGACCTACGAGCAGTACTTC
once	TRBD1	TRBV9	TRBJ1-2	CASSGYGTEANYGYTF	TGTGCCAGCAGCGGATACGGGACAGAGGCTAACTATGGCTACACCTTC
once	TRBD2	TRBV19	TRBJ2-2	CASSIASGGVGELFF	TGTGCCAGTAGTATCGCCAGCGGGGGGGTCGGGGAGCTGTTTTTT
few	NA	TRBV6-5	TRBJ2-7	CASSYSKSTSYEQYF	TGTGCCAGCAGTTACTCGAAATCCACTTCCTACGAGCAGTACTTC
NA	NA	TRBV2	TRBJ1-1	CASTRINEAFF	TGTGCCAGCACCAGGATTAATGAAGCTTTCTTT
NA	TRBD1	TRBV2	TRBJ2-4	CASTADRDSVQYF	TGTGCCAGCACCGCAGACCGGGACAGCGTTCAGTACTTC
NA	TRBD2	TRBV5-1	TRBJ2-3	CASSAGTSVSTDTQYF	TGCGCCAGCAGCGCGGGGACTAGCGTTAGCACAGATACGCAGTATTTT
NA	TRBD1	TRBV27	TRBJ2-7	CASSSVQGMGEQYF	TGTGCCAGCAGTTCCGTACAGGGGATGGGCGAGCAGTACTTC
NA	NA	TRBV28	TRBJ2-5	CASSLRRETQYF	TGTGCCAGCAGTCTCAGGAGAGAGACCCAGTACTTC
NA	NA	TRBV9	TRBJ2-1	CASSVVTPGNEQFF	TGTGCCAGCAGCGTAGTGACCCCAGGGAATGAGCAGTTCTTC
NA	NA	TRBV3-1/TRBV3-2	TRBJ1-3	CASSQGEGRGGNTIYF	TGTGCCAGCAGCCAAGGCGAGGGGCGAGGTGGAAACACCATATATTTT
NA	TRBD2	TRBV5-1	TRBJ2-1	CASSLEVWAAGASNEQFF	TGCGCCAGCAGCTTGGAAGTTTGGGCAGCGGGAGCGAGTAATGAGCAGTTCTTC
NA	TRBD1	TRBV29-1	TRBJ1-4	CSVSQGGSEKLFF	TGCAGCGTTAGTCAGGGGGGCAGTGAAAAACTGTTTTTT
NA	NA	TRBV5-8	TRBJ1-2	CASSLDSANYGYTF	TGTGCCAGCAGCTTGGATTCAGCCAACTATGGCTACACCTTC
NA	NA	TRBV9	TRBJ2-3	CASSAGQSVDTQYF	TGTGCCAGCAGCGCCGGCCAAAGCGTGGATACGCAGTATTTT
NA	TRBD2	TRBV19	TRBJ2-1	CASTSGPYNEQFF	TGTGCCAGTACTAGCGGTCCCTACAATGAGCAGTTCTTC
NA	NA	TRBV27	TRBJ2-5	CASSFSRVQETQYF	TGTGCCAGCAGTTTTAGCAGGGTCCAAGAGACCCAGTACTTC
once	NA	TRBV15	TRBJ1-2	CATSRPGVDNYGYTF	TGTGCCACCAGCAGACCCGGGGTGGATAACTATGGCTACACCTTC
NA	NA	TRBV6-1	TRBJ2-1	CASSEWAQYNEQFF	TGTGCCAGCAGTGAATGGGCACAGTACAATGAGCAGTTCTTC
NA	TRBD1	TRBV11-2	TRBJ1-2	CASSLDQGAYYGYTF	TGTGCCAGCAGCTTAGACCAGGGGGCGTATTATGGCTACACCTTC
NA	NA	TRBV30	TRBJ1-1	CAWSPAGNTEAFF	TGTGCCTGGAGTCCGGCGGGGAACACTGAAGCTTTCTTT
NA	NA	TRBV2	TRBJ1-4	CASSEAAPILTNEKLFF	TGTGCCAGCAGTGAAGCCGCCCCTATTTTAACTAATGAAAAACTGTTTTTT
NA	NA	TRBV5-1	TRBJ2-7	CASSLGPTKYEQYF	TGCGCCAGCAGCTTGGGCCCCACTAAATACGAGCAGTACTTC
NA	TRBD1	TRBV7-9	TRBJ1-5	CASSVDRQPQHF	TGTGCCAGCAGCGTGGACAGGCAGCCCCAGCATTTT
NA	NA	TRBV10-3	TRBJ2-7	CAINGGTPSSYEQYF	TGTGCCATCAATGGCGGGACTCCCAGCTCCTACGAGCAGTACTTC
NA	TRBD2	TRBV6-5	TRBJ2-1	CASSRERDSYNEQFF	TGTGCCAGCAGTCGCGAGCGGGACTCCTACAATGAGCAGTTCTTC
NA	NA	TRBV28	TRBJ1-4	CASSGSGVGNEKLFF	TGTGCCAGCAGTGGGTCTGGGGTGGGAAATGAAAAACTGTTTTTT
NA	NA	TRBV29-1	TRBJ1-5	CSVSGRSNQPQHF	TGCAGCGTTTCGGGTAGGAGCAATCAGCCCCAGCATTTT
NA	NA	TRBV28	TRBJ1-2	CASSLRAYGYTF	TGTGCCAGCAGTTTGAGAGCCTATGGCTACACCTTC
NA	NA	TRBV5-5	TRBJ1-5	CASSGQLASNQPQHF	TGTGCCAGCAGCGGACAGCTCGCGAGCAATCAGCCCCAGCATTTT
NA	TRBD2	TRBV5-4	TRBJ2-1	CASSLEGLRFNEQFF	TGTGCCAGCAGCTTGGAGGGACTACGGTTCAATGAGCAGTTCTTC